Given below is one TCR beta chain in context. The antigen is not known. Then a second PCR, running roughly 6 to 12 cycles, was carried out with a sample-barcoded 5' primer and a J-beta primer mix. TCRdb reprocessed the 5' RACE reads with MiXCR, giving one entry per CDR3 protein. The sample records nearly 800,000 distinct CDR3 sequences, around 50% being singletons. This entry belongs to a study of blood T cells in healthy people across ages. As for the study in general: Per every two T cells, about one barcoded beta molecule was captured by template switching.

Findings and limits, study-wide: With age, beta diversity per million T cells declined roughly linearly, significantly by about 40.

CDR1 is SGHVS and CDR2 is FNYEAQ in the germline V gene. The CDR3 spans 14 residues. V was clipped by 3 bases and J by 3 bases, with 12 bases between them. The specimen sequenced was blood. The clonotype originates from a man between 40 and 49 years old in good health. The J gene is TRBJ2-7, the V gene TRBV7-6, with D possibly TRBD2 on 5 matching bases. CDR3: CASSLDSLYYEQYF. The CDR3 nucleotides are TGTGCCAGCAGCTTGGACTCGCTTTACTACGAGCAGTACTTC.